This TCR beta chain was recorded in a study of cytomegalovirus exposure and HLA in healthy donors. Looking at the study overall: Early release data held about 85 million unique TCRs from HLA-typed donors.

Use of 60 Vbeta and 13 Jbeta primers characterized the PCR. The table came from immunoSEQ multiplex PCR; TCRdb's copy has only in-frame clones and leaves some out. The data show 90,000 to 110,000 clones, approximately 82% seen once. This CDR3 is 14 amino acids long. The V gene end was trimmed by 6 bases and the J gene end by 8 bases; junction bases not matched to a gene: 12. From germline, CDR1 is SNHLY and CDR2 FYNNEI. The TCR originated in a man in his forties or fifties in good health and CMV-seropositive. The gene calls are TRBV2 and TRBJ1-2; 7 bases agree with TRBD1. Source material: PBMCs. The DNA of the CDR3 is TGTGCCAGCAGCGTCCGACCTACAGGGGAGGGCTACACCTTC. It yields the protein CASSVRPTGEGYTF.